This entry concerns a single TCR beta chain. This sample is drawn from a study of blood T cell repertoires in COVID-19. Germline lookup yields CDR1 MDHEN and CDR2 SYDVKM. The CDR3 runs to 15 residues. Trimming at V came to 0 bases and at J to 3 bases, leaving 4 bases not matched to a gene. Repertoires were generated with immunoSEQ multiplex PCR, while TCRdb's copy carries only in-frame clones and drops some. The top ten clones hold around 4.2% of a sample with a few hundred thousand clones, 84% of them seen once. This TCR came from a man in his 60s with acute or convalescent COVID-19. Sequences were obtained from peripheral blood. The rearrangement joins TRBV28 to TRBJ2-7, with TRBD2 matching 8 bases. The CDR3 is CASSLWSSGHYEQYF. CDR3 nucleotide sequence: TGTGCCAGCAGTTTATGGTCTAGCGGGCACTACGAGCAGTACTTC.